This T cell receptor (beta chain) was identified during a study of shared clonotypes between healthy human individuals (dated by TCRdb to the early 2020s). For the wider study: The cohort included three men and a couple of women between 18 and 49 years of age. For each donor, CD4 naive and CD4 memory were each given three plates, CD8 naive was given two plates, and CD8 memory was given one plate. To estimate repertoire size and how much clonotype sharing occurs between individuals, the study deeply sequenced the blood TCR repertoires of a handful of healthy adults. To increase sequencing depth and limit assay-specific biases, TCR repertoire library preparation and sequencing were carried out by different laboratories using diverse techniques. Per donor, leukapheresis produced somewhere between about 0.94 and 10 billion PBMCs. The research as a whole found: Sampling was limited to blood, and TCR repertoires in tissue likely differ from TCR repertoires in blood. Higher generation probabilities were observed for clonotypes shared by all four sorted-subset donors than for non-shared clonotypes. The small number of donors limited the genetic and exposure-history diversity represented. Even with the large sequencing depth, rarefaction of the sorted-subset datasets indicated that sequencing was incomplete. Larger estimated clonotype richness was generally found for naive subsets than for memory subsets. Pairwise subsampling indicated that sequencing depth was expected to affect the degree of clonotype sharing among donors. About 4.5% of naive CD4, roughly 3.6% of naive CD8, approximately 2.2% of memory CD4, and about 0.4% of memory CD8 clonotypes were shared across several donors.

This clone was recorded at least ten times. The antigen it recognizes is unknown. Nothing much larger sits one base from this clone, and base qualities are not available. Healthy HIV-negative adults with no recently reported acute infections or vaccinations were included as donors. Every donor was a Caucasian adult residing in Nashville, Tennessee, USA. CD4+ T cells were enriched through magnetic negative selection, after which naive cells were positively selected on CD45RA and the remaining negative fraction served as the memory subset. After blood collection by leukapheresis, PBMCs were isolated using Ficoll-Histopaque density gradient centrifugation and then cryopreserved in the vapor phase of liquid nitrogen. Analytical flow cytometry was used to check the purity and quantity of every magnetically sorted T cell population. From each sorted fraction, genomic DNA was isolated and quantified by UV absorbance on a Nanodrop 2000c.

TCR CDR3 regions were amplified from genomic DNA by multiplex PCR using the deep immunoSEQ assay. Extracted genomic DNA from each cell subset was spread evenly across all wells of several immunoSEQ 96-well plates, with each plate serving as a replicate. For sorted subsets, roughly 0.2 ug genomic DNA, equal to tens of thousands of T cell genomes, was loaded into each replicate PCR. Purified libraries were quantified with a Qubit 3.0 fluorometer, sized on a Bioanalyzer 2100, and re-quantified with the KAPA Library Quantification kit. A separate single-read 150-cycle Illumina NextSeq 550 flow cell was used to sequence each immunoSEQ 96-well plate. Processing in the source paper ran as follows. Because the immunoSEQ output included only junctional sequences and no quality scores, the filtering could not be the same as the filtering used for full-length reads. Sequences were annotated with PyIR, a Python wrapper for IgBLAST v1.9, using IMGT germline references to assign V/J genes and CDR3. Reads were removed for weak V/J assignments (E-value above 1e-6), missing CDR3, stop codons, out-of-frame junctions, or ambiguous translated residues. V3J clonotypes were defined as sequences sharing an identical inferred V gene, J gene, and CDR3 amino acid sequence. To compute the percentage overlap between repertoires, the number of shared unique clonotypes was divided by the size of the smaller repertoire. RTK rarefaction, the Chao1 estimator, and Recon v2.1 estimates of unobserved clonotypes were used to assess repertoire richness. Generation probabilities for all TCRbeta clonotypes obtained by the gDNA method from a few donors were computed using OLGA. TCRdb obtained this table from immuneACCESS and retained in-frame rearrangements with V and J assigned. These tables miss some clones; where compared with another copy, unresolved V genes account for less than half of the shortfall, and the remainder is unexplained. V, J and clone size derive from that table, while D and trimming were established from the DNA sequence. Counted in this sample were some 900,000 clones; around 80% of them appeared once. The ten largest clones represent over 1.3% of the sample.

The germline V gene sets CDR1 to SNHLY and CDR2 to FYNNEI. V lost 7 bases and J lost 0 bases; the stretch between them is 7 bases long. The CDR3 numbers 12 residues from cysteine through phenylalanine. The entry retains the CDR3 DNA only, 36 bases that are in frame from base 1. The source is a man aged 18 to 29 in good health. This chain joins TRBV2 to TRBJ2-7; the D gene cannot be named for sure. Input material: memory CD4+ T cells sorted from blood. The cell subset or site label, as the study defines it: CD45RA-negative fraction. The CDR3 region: CASKDDSYEQYF. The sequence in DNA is TGTGCCAGCAAGGATGACTCCTACGAGCAGTACTTC.